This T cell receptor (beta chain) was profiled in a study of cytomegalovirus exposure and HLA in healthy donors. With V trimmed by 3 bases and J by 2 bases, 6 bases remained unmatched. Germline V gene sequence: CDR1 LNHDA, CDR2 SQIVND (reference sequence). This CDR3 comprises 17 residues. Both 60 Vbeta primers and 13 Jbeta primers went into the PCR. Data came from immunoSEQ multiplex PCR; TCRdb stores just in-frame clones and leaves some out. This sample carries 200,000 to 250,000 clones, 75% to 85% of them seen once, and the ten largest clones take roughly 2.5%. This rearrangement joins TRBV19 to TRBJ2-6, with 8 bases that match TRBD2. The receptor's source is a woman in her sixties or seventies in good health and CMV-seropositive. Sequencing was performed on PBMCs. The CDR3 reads CASSMGAGVAGANVLTF. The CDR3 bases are TGTGCCAGTAGTATGGGAGCGGGAGTGGCTGGGGCCAACGTCCTGACTTTC.